The 7 T cell receptor beta chains in this list originate from one sample, sequenced in a study of T cells in Graves' hyperthyroidism and ophthalmopathy. Template material for amplifying TCR beta CDR3 regions consisted of RNA transcripts. Carried out on the TCR CDR3, a first-round RT-PCR used the HTBI primer set. TCRdb re-analysed the multiplex PCR reads in MiXCR, keeping a single row per CDR3 protein. The sample shows approximately 400,000 distinct CDR3 sequences, approximately 15% of them seen only once. Input material: blood. These receptors all stem from a woman aged 55-69 years with Graves' hyperthyroidism.

This clonotype was counted at least ten times. The chain combines TRBV2 with TRBJ2-1, with unresolved D. There are 15 residues in the CDR3. Germline V lookup: CDR1 SNHLY, CDR2 FYNNEI. V lost 1 base and J 12 bases, leaving 19 bases between the germline ends. The CDR3 here is CASSEGGYGYPGQFF. CDR3 nucleotide sequence: TGTGCCAGCAGTGAAGGGGGATATGGCTACCCTGGGCAGTTCTTC.

With respect to this clonotype: The CDR3 end shows no conserved phenylalanine or tryptophan, and so a read error is likely. The rearrangement links TRBV20-1 to TRBJ1-6; 7 bases map to TRBD1. This CDR3 contains 14 residues. CDR1 is DFQATT and CDR2 is SNEGSKA in the germline V gene (reference sequence). Trimming took 2 bases from V and 7 from J; bases not matched to a gene: 5. Here the CDR3 DNA reads TGCAGTGCTAGACCCGCGACAGGGAATTCACCCCTCCACCTT. Its translation: CSARPATGNSPLHL.

The J gene is TRBJ2-1, the V gene TRBV7-9, with D possibly being TRBD2 (6 bases). V lost 3 bases and J lost 8, with 17 bases in between. Germline CDR1 SEHNR, CDR2 FQNEAQ (reference sequence). The CDR3 is 15 residues long. As DNA, the CDR3 is TGTGCCAGCAGCTTGGGACTGGGTTGGGGGGATGAGCAGTTCTTC. Translating gives CASSLGLGWGDEQFF.

This clonotype was recorded once. A much larger clone is a single base away; this may be a read error. The rearrangement joins TRBV27 to TRBJ1-2; D is unresolved. Looked up from germline, CDR1 is MNHEY and CDR2 is SMNVEV (reference sequence). The CDR3 has 14 amino acids. Written as DNA, the CDR3 is TGTACCAGCAGCCCTGGTGTAGGGAGGTATGGCTACACCTTC. It codes for CTSSPGVGRYGYTF.

CDR3 sequence reads: CASSGWVMDTGELFF. The CDR3 bases are TGTGCCAGCTCGGGTTGGGTAATGGACACCGGGGAGCTGTTTTTT. This chain uses TRBV6-2 or TRBV6-3 with TRBJ2-2; the D is unclear. The CDR3 totals 15 residues. Germline loops: CDR1 MNHEY, CDR2 SVGEGT. With 8 bases removed from V and 3 bases from J, the gap between germline ends came to 16 bases.

This clonotype was detected ten times or more. This chain links TRBV9 with TRBJ2-2; TRBD1 might be the D (5 bases). Germline V lookup: CDR1 SGDLS, CDR2 YYNGEE. The length of the CDR3 is 17 residues. Trimming left V 3 bases short and J 2 bases short, with 17 bases between. CDR3 DNA: TGTGCCAGCAGCGGGCAATTGACAGTGCGAAACACCGGGGAGCTGTTTTTT. It encodes CASSGQLTVRNTGELFF.

The chain joins TRBV4-1 to TRBJ1-1; D might be TRBD1 (5 bases). V shed 1 base and J shed 2 bases, with 14 bases lying between them. Germline CDR1 and CDR2: MGHRA and YSYEKL. The CDR3 is 16 residues long. The DNA of the CDR3 is TGCGCCAGCAGCCAAGGGGGGGGGTATGAAAACACTGAAGCTTTCTTT. Amino acids: CASSQGGGYENTEAFF.